The 4 T cell receptor beta chains listed next were all sequenced from one sample in a study of T cell changes during pregnancy in multiple sclerosis. Sequencing used immunoSEQ multiplex PCR; TCRdb keeps in-frame clones, though not all of them. The table records around 51,000 clones, roughly 93% of them present only once. The source was peripheral blood, collected in the second trimester of pregnancy. Every receptor here comes from a female donor with multiple sclerosis, enrolled in a pregnancy study.

This chain connects TRBV6-5 to TRBJ1-1; maybe TRBD1 (6 bases). Trimming stripped 0 bases from V and 5 bases from J, with 10 bases between. The CDR3 runs to 14 residues. Germline CDR1 is MNHEY and CDR2 is SVGAGI. The chain's CDR3 is CASSYSSGETEAFF. Written as DNA, the CDR3 is TGTGCCAGCAGTTACTCGTCAGGGGAGACTGAAGCTTTCTTT.

The rearrangement joins TRBV6-6 to TRBJ2-5; 9 bases align to TRBD1. The V and J ends lost 6 bases and 4 bases, in that order; junction bases with no gene match: 6. CDR1 is MNHNY, CDR2 SVGAGI, per germline (reference sequence). The CDR3 totals 14 residues. The CDR3 sequence is CASSNRGRGETQYF. CDR3 nucleotide sequence: TGTGCCAGCAGCAACAGGGGGCGAGGAGAGACCCAGTACTTC.

The chain couples TRBV5-1 to TRBJ2-7; 12 bases fit TRBD2. The CDR3 has 15 amino acids. CDR1 is SGHRS, CDR2 YFSETQ, per germline. Germline trimming cut 3 bases from V and 2 bases from J; bases unmatched to any gene: 3. The CDR3 is CASSSRLAGAYEQYF. The CDR3 DNA sequence: TGCGCCAGCAGCTCGAGACTAGCGGGAGCCTACGAGCAGTACTTC. The full variable domain, in which reference TRBV5-1 and TRBJ2-7 provide the parts outside the CDR3, is KAGVTQTPRYLIKTRGQQVTLSCSPISGHRSVSWYQQTPGQGLQFLFEYFSETQRNKGNFPGRFSGRQFSNSRSEMNVSTLELGDSALYLCASSSRLAGAYEQYFGPGTRLTVT.

This clone was counted between two and nine times. V gene TRBV6-5 combines with J gene TRBJ2-7; TRBD1 is a possible D gene (6 bases). Trimming removed 0 bases at V and 3 bases at J, with 9 bases between. The length of the CDR3 is 14 residues. CDR1 MNHEY and CDR2 SVGAGI come from the germline V gene. CDR3 protein: CASSYSTDSYEQYF. DNA for the CDR3: TGTGCCAGCAGTTACTCCACGGACAGCTACGAGCAGTACTTC.